These 9 T cell receptor beta chains came from one sample sequenced in a study of T cell changes during pregnancy in multiple sclerosis. Some clones are missing from TCRdb's copy, which holds only in-frame ones; the method was immunoSEQ multiplex PCR. The repertoire includes approximately 97,000 clones, over 75% of them detected once, and under 0.8% sits in the top ten. Here the sequenced sample was peripheral blood, taken in the second trimester of pregnancy. These receptors were taken from a female donor in good health, enrolled as a control in a pregnancy study.

This chain joins TRBV7-2 and TRBJ1-2; D call uncertain. CDR1 and CDR2 (germline): SGHTA, FQGNSA. This CDR3 has 16 amino acids. Between the trimmed V and J ends, which lost 0 bases and 4 bases, there was a span of 15 bases. DNA of the CDR3: TGTGCCAGCAGCTTAGCAGATGCGCGGCCCCCCTATGGCTACACCTTC. Its translation is CASSLADARPPYGYTF. The full variable domain, rest sourced from reference TRBV7-2 and TRBJ1-2, is GAGVSQSPSNKVTEKGKDVELRCDPISGHTALYWYRQSLGQGLEFLIYFQGNSAPDKSGLPSDRFSAERTGGSVSTLTIQRTQQEDSAVYLCASSLADARPPYGYTFGSGTRLTVV.

V gene TRBV5-1 combines with J gene TRBJ1-1; 8 nucleotides match TRBD1. V dropped 2 bases and J dropped 3; count of bases not matched to a gene: 3. This CDR3 region has 14 residues. Germline CDR1 SGHRS, CDR2 YFSETQ. The CDR3 sequence: CASSLQGEDTEAFF. The CDR3 coding sequence is TGCGCCAGCAGCTTACAGGGGGAGGACACTGAAGCTTTCTTT.

This clone showed up just once. J is TRBJ2-7 and V is TRBV28; maybe TRBD2 (5 bases). CDR1 and CDR2 from the germline V gene are MDHEN and SYDVKM. Trimming left V 7 bases short and J 2 bases short, with 9 bases between. CDR3 length equals 12 residues. CDR3 nucleotides: TGTGCCAGCACCCCGGGGACCTACGAGCAGTACTTC. Encoded protein: CASTPGTYEQYF.

CDR3 region: CSVGGSGGWETEAFF. The CDR3 bases are TGCAGCGTTGGGGGGTCTGGGGGGTGGGAGACTGAAGCTTTCTTT. The chain joins TRBV29-1 to TRBJ1-1; D perhaps matches TRBD1 (5 bases). The CDR3 covers 15 residues. Trimming shortened V by 4 bases and J by 5 bases, and 20 bases separated the two germline ends. The germline CDR1 and CDR2 sequences are SQVTM and ANQGSEA.

The chain uses TRBV7-2 and TRBJ2-7; TRBD1 matches at 9 bases. The CDR3 runs 14 residues. Germline trimming cut 5 bases from V and 4 bases from J; bases unmatched to any gene: 6. Germline V gives CDR1 SGHTA, CDR2 FQGNSA. CDR3 amino acids: CASSNRQGGYEQYF. CDR3 coding DNA: TGTGCCAGCAGCAACCGACAGGGGGGATACGAGCAGTACTTC.

This clone came up once. This sequence joins TRBV28 and TRBJ1-2; D may be TRBD1 (6 bases). The CDR3 has 13 amino acids. From germline, CDR1 is MDHEN and CDR2 SYDVKM. Deletions cut 5 bases from V and 5 bases from J, with 12 bases between. The CDR3 loop reads CASSTRTDYGYTF. The CDR3 nucleotides read TGTGCCAGCAGTACTCGGACAGATTATGGCTACACCTTC.

This clone was detected only once. V is TRBV4-3 and J is TRBJ2-7, with 10 bases aligning to TRBD2. V lost 2 bases and J lost 1; bases outside the gene matches: 2. Per germline, CDR1 LGHNA and CDR2 YSLEER. The CDR3 runs to 15 residues. This chain's CDR3 is CASSQQAGGSYEQYF. CDR3 in DNA: TGCGCCAGCAGCCAACAAGCGGGAGGGTCCTACGAGCAGTACTTC.

V usage is TRBV11-2 and J usage is TRBJ1-3, with TRBD1 matching over 9 bases. Germline CDR1 SGHAT, CDR2 FQNNGV. The CDR3 runs 12 residues. After removal of 5 bases from V and 14 bases from J, the junction contained 7 bases not matched to a gene. The CDR3 spells CASSTSQGALYF. In DNA form, the CDR3 reads TGTGCCAGCAGCACTTCACAGGGGGCGTTATATTTT.

The V call is TRBV5-1, the J call TRBJ1-1; 7 nucleotides agree with TRBD1. The germline gives CDR1 SGHRS, CDR2 YFSETQ. V lost 7 bases to trimming and J lost 0 bases; unmatched junction nucleotides: 6. The CDR3 has 14 residues. In nucleotides, the CDR3 is TGCGCCAGCCGCCAGGGGGGAATGAACACTGAAGCTTTCTTT. It specifies CASRQGGMNTEAFF.